This TCR beta chain was sequenced during a study of shared clonotypes between healthy human individuals. The study's findings and limits: Represented diversity, genetic and exposure-history alike, was limited by few donors.

TCRdb's copy holds only in-frame clones and misses some; the assay was immunoSEQ multiplex PCR. The sample consists of roughly 2.2 million clones, about 92% of them appearing once. Regarding this clone: Its cognate antigen is unknown.

The sequence derives from a man aged 18 to 30 in good health. Some clones in this sample may be carry-over from other donors' samples. Sequencing was performed on naive CD4+ T cells from PBMCs. Regarding subset: CD45RA+ positively selected.

This chain's CDR3 is CASSLTSGRKDEQFF. The DNA of the CDR3 is TGCGCCAGCAGCTTGACTAGCGGGAGAAAGGATGAGCAGTTCTTC. The chain couples TRBV5-1 to TRBJ2-1; 11 bases align to TRBD2. This CDR3 has 15 residues. Germline V CDR1 and CDR2: SGHRS, YFSETQ. V lost 1 base and J lost 8; bases outside the gene matches: 5.